One sample yielded the 29 T cell receptor beta chains listed below, sequenced in a study of blood T cell repertoires in COVID-19. Using immunoSEQ multiplex PCR, the repertoire was profiled, and TCRdb retains in-frame clones only, with some absent. The sample contains 110,000 to 150,000 clones, about 82% of which appear only once. The specimen sequenced was peripheral blood. These TCRs come from a woman aged 60 to 75 with acute or convalescent COVID-19.

Turning to this clone: One end of the junction fails to match germline, which may point to a read error. The chain is built from TRBV6-1 and TRBJ2-4, with D unresolved. The CDR3 runs to 14 residues. Germline loops: CDR1 MNHNS, CDR2 SASEGT. CDR3 protein: CASREDLAKNIQYF. CDR3 nucleotides: TGTGCCAGCAGAGAAGATCTAGCCAAAAACATTCAGTACTTC.

This chain connects TRBV30 to TRBJ1-6; a weak D match, TRBD1 (5 bases). Germline values: CDR1 GTSNPN, CDR2 SVGIG (reference sequence). Trimming pared 5 bases from V and 10 bases from J, leaving 15 bases between. This CDR3 region has 13 residues. The CDR3 loop reads CAWGSGGTSPLHF. CDR3 nucleotides: TGTGCCTGGGGCTCGGGGGGAACCTCACCCCTCCACTTT.

The CDR3 DNA reads as TGTGCCAGCAGCTTACAGGCCAATACGGGAGGGGAGCTGTTTTTT. Its protein is CASSLQANTGGELFF. This sequence joins TRBV7-2 and TRBJ2-2; perhaps TRBD2 as D (5 bases). Germline V gene data show CDR1 as SGHTA and CDR2 as FQGNSA. The CDR3 length is 15 residues. Trimming took 2 bases from V and 8 from J, leaving 15 bases between them.

The V gene is TRBV4-3, the J gene TRBJ2-7, with 8 bases fitting TRBD1. Germline CDR1 is LGHNA and CDR2 is YSLEER. CDR3 size: 14 residues. Trimming cost V 4 bases and J 4 bases; bases outside gene matches: 6. The CDR3 region has the DNA TGCGCCAGCAGCCCTGGACAGGGCGGGTACGAGCAGTACTTC. Protein product: CASSPGQGGYEQYF.

V is TRBV18 and J is TRBJ2-3; possible D gene TRBD2, 8 bases. Germline CDR1 KGHSH, CDR2 LQKENI. CDR3 length: 13 residues. Trimming stripped 3 bases from V and 11 bases from J, with 15 bases between. The CDR3 DNA follows: TGTGCCAGCTCACCCGGACAGGCGGGGGGGCAGTATTTT. It codes for CASSPGQAGGQYF.

This clone was detected a few times. The V gene is TRBV2, the J gene TRBJ2-2, with TRBD2 identical over 7 bases. The CDR3 contains 14 residues. V lost 8 bases, J lost 0 bases, and 3 bases stayed unmatched. Germline values: CDR1 SNHLY, CDR2 FYNNEI. The CDR3 reads CASGGRANTGELFF. CDR3 nucleotide sequence: TGTGCCAGCGGAGGGAGGGCGAACACCGGGGAGCTGTTTTTT.

V is TRBV10-3 and J is TRBJ2-2; D is possibly TRBD2 (5 bases). The length of the CDR3 is 14 residues. The V end was cut by 0 bases, the J end by 4 bases, with 6 bases between. Germline CDR1 is ENHRY and CDR2 is SYGVKD. The CDR3 loop is CAISESGSTGELFF. CDR3 sequence (DNA): TGTGCCATCAGTGAGTCGGGGAGCACCGGGGAGCTGTTTTTT.

This chain uses TRBV19 with TRBJ1-5, with D possibly being TRBD1 (5 bases). In germline, CDR1 is LNHDA, CDR2 SQIVND (reference sequence). The CDR3 loop spans 15 amino acids. The V and J ends lost 7 bases and 0 bases respectively, with 13 bases between them. The CDR3 DNA reads as TGTGCCAGTACCCTCGACAGCCGTAGCAATCAGCCCCAGCATTTT. The encoded protein is CASTLDSRSNQPQHF.

The chain links TRBV2 to TRBJ1-1; no reliable D call. V lost 1 base to trimming and J lost 4 bases, with 13 bases between them. Germline CDR1 reads SNHLY; CDR2 reads FYNNEI. The CDR3 runs to 15 residues. CDR3 residues: CASSEDRGWVTEAFF. DNA of the CDR3: TGTGCCAGCAGTGAAGATCGGGGATGGGTCACTGAAGCTTTCTTT.

The sample holds a few counts of this clone. J is TRBJ2-1 and V is TRBV5-4; 11 bases map to TRBD2. With 3 bases clipped from V and 2 bases from J, the junction kept 16 bases outside the gene matches. The CDR3 loop spans 20 amino acids. CDR1 SGHNT and CDR2 YYREEE come from the germline V gene (reference sequence). CDR3 nucleotides: TGTGCCAGCAGCTACAAATTACATAGCGGGGGGGCCGGGGCCTACAATGAGCAGTTCTTC. It encodes CASSYKLHSGGAGAYNEQFF.

The chain is built from TRBV9 and TRBJ2-3; a weak D match, TRBD2 (6 bases). The CDR3 loop spans 15 amino acids. V was clipped by 3 bases and J by 2 bases, with 13 bases between them. The germline V gene encodes CDR1 SGDLS and CDR2 YYNGEE. CDR3 protein: CASSAGLNPTDTQYF. CDR3 in DNA: TGTGCCAGCAGCGCTGGACTAAACCCCACAGATACGCAGTATTTT.

The chain joins TRBV7-9 to TRBJ1-4, with 10 positions matching TRBD1. The junction had 5 bases not matched to a gene; V was cut back by 5 bases and J by 5 bases. The CDR3 sequence is 15 residues long. The germline CDR1 and CDR2 sequences are SEHNR and FQNEAQ (reference sequence). The CDR3 reads CASSPWTGGNEKLFF. The CDR3 bases are TGTGCCAGCAGCCCCTGGACAGGGGGGAATGAAAAACTGTTTTTT. The full variable domain, completed using reference TRBV7-9 and TRBJ1-4, is DTGVSQNPRHKITKRGQNVTFRCDPISEHNRLYWYRQTLGQGPEFLTYFQNEAQLEKSRLLSDRFSAERPKGSFSTLEIQRTEQGDSAMYLCASSPWTGGNEKLFFGSGTQLSVL.

The chain employs TRBV7-2 and TRBJ2-7; 10 bases match TRBD1. V lost 5 bases, J lost 0 bases, and 4 bases stayed unmatched. CDR3 length: 15 residues. The germline CDR1 and CDR2 sequences are SGHTA and FQGNSA. The CDR3 DNA is TGTGCCAGCAGCCCACGGACAGGGGGCTCCTACGAGCAGTACTTC. Its protein product is CASSPRTGGSYEQYF. The whole variable domain, filled in from reference TRBV7-2 and TRBJ2-7, reads GAGVSQSPSNKVTEKGKDVELRCDPISGHTALYWYRQSLGQGLEFLIYFQGNSAPDKSGLPSDRFSAERTGGSVSTLTIQRTQQEDSAVYLCASSPRTGGSYEQYFGPGTRLTVT.

The chain couples TRBV5-6 to TRBJ1-1; D is ambiguous. Between the trimmed V and J ends, which lost 4 bases and 3 bases, there was a span of 19 bases. This CDR3 contains 16 residues. Germline loops: CDR1 SGHDT, CDR2 YYEEEE. This CDR3 reads CASSLLGMFLDTEAFF. CDR3 nucleotide sequence: TGTGCCAGCAGCCTCCTCGGGATGTTTTTGGACACTGAAGCTTTCTTT.

The chain has TRBV5-1 and TRBJ1-5; D is perhaps TRBD1 (6 bases). The V gene's germline CDR1 is SGHRS and CDR2 YFSETQ. Trimming removed 0 bases from V and 0 bases from J, with 7 bases in between. The CDR3 has 15 residues. The chain's CDR3 is CASSLGGGSNQPQHF. The CDR3 DNA sequence: TGCGCCAGCAGCTTGGGAGGGGGTAGCAATCAGCCCCAGCATTTT.

The chain is built from TRBV5-4 and TRBJ2-1; TRBD1 matches 9 bases. CDR1 is SGHNT, CDR2 YYREEE, per germline (reference sequence). The CDR3 has 16 amino acids. Trimming cost V 0 bases and J 3 bases; bases outside gene matches: 4. CDR3 bases: TGTGCCAGCAGCTTGGTCCCGGGACAGGGCTACAATGAGCAGTTCTTC. Amino acids: CASSLVPGQGYNEQFF.

The rearrangement uses TRBV6-5 and TRBJ2-5, with 8 bases fitting TRBD1. Germline CDR1 reads MNHEY; CDR2 reads SVGAGI. This CDR3 has 16 amino acids. With 2 bases clipped from V and 3 bases from J, the junction kept 8 bases outside the gene matches. DNA of the CDR3: TGTGCCAGCAGTTACCTCGGACAGGGTTCCGAAGAGACCCAGTACTTC. Amino acids: CASSYLGQGSEETQYF.

V and J are TRBV6-6 and TRBJ1-1; 10 bases fit TRBD1. CDR1 is MNHNY, CDR2 SVGAGI, per germline (reference sequence). Trimming took 7 bases from V and 4 from J; bases not matched to a gene: 9. This CDR3 spans 15 amino acids. The CDR3 nucleotides read TGTGCCAGCACCCTAGGGACAGGGGATGGCACTGAAGCTTTCTTT. It yields the protein CASTLGTGDGTEAFF.

The count of this clone is one. V gene TRBV3-1 (or the pseudogene TRBV3-2) combines with J gene TRBJ1-2; 11 bases match TRBD1. Germline loops: CDR1 LGHDT, CDR2 YNNKEL (reference sequence). V dropped 4 bases and J dropped 10; count of bases not matched to a gene: 5. This CDR3 comprises 13 residues. CDR3 coding DNA: TGTGCCAGCAGCCCGGGGACAGGGGGTATCTACACCTTC. Protein: CASSPGTGGIYTF.

The rearrangement links TRBV5-6 to TRBJ1-1; the D is unclear. V lost 2 bases and J 5 bases, leaving 16 bases between the germline ends. CDR1 and CDR2 (germline): SGHDT, YYEEEE. The CDR3 sequence is 15 residues long. CDR3 coding DNA: TGTGCCAGCAGCTTCCGAGTGGTTGGTAAGACTGAAGCTTTCTTT. Protein: CASSFRVVGKTEAFF.

In regard to this clone: Other DNA sequences in the same sample also yield this CDR3. The chain recombines TRBV5-1 with TRBJ1-1; TRBD1 is a possible D gene (5 bases). CDR3 size: 15 residues. The V end lost 0 bases, the J end lost 1 base, and 10 bases lay between the germline ends. The V gene's germline CDR1 is SGHRS and CDR2 YFSETQ. CDR3 bases: TGCGCCAGCAGCTTGGCAGGGCAGGGGAACACTGAAGCTTTCTTT. Its protein product is CASSLAGQGNTEAFF.

This clone was counted between two and nine times. The chain has TRBV5-1 and TRBJ2-3, with D possibly being TRBD2 (7 bases). CDR1 is SGHRS and CDR2 is YFSETQ in the germline V gene. V lost 1 base and J 2 bases, leaving 11 bases between the germline ends. This CDR3 region has 15 residues. The CDR3 protein is CASSLSRGATDTQYF. CDR3 nucleotides: TGCGCCAGCAGCTTGTCACGGGGGGCCACAGATACGCAGTATTTT.

This chain joins TRBV5-4 and TRBJ1-1, with 8 bases lining up with TRBD1. CDR1 and CDR2 (germline): SGHNT, YYREEE (reference sequence). The CDR3 contains 14 residues. The V gene end was trimmed by 0 bases and the J gene end by 7 bases; junction bases not matched to a gene: 5. The CDR3 DNA follows: TGTGCCAGCAGCTTGGGGCAGGGGGCCGATGAAGCTTTCTTT. Protein product: CASSLGQGADEAFF.

This clone was found once. The V call is TRBV6-5, the J call TRBJ2-7, with D possibly TRBD2 on 5 matching bases. The V gene lost 6 bases and the J gene lost 3 bases, with 18 bases spanning the gap. This CDR3 spans 15 amino acids. Germline V gene lookup returns CDR1 MNHEY and CDR2 SVGAGI. The CDR3 loop is CASSGGGSGYYEQYF. CDR3 bases: TGTGCCAGCAGCGGCGGAGGCTCTGGGTACTACGAGCAGTACTTC.

The chain recombines TRBV4-3 with TRBJ2-7; weak D call: TRBD1 (5 bases). Trimming took 1 base from V and 3 from J, leaving 13 bases between them. The length of the CDR3 is 15 residues. Germline V gene sequence: CDR1 LGHNA, CDR2 YSLEER. CDR3 residues: CASSQAAGRFYEQYF. CDR3 nucleotides: TGCGCCAGCAGCCAAGCAGCAGGGCGATTCTACGAGCAGTACTTC.

The chain recombines TRBV27 with TRBJ2-5; 8 bases are shared with TRBD2. The CDR3 consists of 17 residues. J lost 3 bases, V lost 4 bases, and 13 bases had no gene match. Germline CDR1 and CDR2: MNHEY and SMNVEV (reference sequence). DNA for the CDR3: TGTGCCAGCAGTTCAGTACTAGCGGCGAGCGGAAAAGAGACCCAGTACTTC. It is translated as CASSSVLAASGKETQYF.

This clone was found many times. V gene TRBV7-3 combines with J gene TRBJ1-1; no reliable D call. Deletions cut 1 base from V and 1 base from J, with 10 bases between. Germline CDR1 reads SGHTA; CDR2 reads FQGTGA. The CDR3 is made up of 15 amino acids. CDR3 region: CASSLSRSPNTEAFF. The DNA of the CDR3 is TGTGCCAGCAGCTTAAGTAGAAGCCCGAACACTGAAGCTTTCTTT.

V is TRBV14 and J is TRBJ1-1; D not resolved. The V and J ends lost 0 bases and 4 bases respectively, with 9 bases between them. Germline lookup yields CDR1 SGHDN and CDR2 FVKESK. This CDR3 comprises 14 residues. The DNA of the CDR3 is TGTGCCAGCAGCCAAGACAGATTTGGCACTGAAGCTTTCTTT. It encodes CASSQDRFGTEAFF.

The V gene is TRBV21-1, the J gene TRBJ1-1. TRBV21-1 is deemed a pseudogene. The CDR3 covers 16 residues. CDR3 loop: CASSKEVRASRTEAFF. The CDR3 nucleotides are TGTGCCAGCAGCAAAGAGGTGAGGGCGTCCAGGACTGAAGCTTTCTTT.